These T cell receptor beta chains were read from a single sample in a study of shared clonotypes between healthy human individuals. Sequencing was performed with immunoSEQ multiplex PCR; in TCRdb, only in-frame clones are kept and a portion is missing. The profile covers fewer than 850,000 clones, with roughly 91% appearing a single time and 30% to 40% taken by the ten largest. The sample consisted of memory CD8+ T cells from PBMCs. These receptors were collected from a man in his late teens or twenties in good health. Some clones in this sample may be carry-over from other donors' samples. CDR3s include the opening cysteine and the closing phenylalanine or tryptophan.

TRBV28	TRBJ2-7	CASSTLVWGAGEQYF
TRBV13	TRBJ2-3	CASSLGLGPGTDTQYF
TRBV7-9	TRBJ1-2	CASRYGTDYGYTF
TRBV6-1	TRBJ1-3	CASSDTGWGAGNTIYF
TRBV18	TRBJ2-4	CASSPDGRTSGRALGKNIQYF
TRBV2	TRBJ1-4	CASSPVGQGATNEKLFF
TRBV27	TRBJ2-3	CASSWGRSPDTQYF
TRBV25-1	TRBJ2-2	CASSDPAGELFF
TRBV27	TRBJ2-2	CASRTRHPPHTGELFF
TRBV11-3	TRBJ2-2	CASSLGIRGYTGELFF
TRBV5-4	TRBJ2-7	CASSLIGTTSYEQYF
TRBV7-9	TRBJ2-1	CASSLGDRTDNEQFF
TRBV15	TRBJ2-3	CATSKTASGRETDTQYF
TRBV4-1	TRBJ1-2	CASSQDWGFYGYTF
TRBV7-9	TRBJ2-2	CASSFPAAGELFF
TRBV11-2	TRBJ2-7	CASSARGSRQGENLYEQYF
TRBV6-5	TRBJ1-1	CASNRQENTEAFF
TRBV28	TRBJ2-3	CASSFETGADTQYF
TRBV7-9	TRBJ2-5	CASSPGQNQETQYF
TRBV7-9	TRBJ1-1	CASSLEFGPGGEAFF
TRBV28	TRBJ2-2	CASSFIVIANTGELFF
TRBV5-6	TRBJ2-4	CASSLMFYHERENIQYF
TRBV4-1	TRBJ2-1	CASSQVTSVYNEQFF
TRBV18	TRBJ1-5	CASSDDRGGSQPQHF
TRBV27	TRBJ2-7	CASSLVSVSVNEQYF
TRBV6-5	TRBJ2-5	CASSYFAGDGETQYF
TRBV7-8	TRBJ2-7	CASSLAGALEQYF
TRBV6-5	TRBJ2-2	CASSYLAANTGELFF
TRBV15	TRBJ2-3	CATSRGAEASTDTQYF
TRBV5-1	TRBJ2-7	CASSKGTGKAYEQYF
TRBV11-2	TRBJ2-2	CASSIWVRLEGGAGELFF
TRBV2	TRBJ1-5	CASSEEVIYSNQPQHF
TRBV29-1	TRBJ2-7	CSALGWTSGGQSYEQYF
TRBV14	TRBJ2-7	CASSHNTGTSFNEQYF
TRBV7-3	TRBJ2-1	CASSLKVRRGGYNEQFF
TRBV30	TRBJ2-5	CAWSLGLETQYF
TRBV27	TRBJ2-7	CASSLDGGEQYF
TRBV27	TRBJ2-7	CASSIWTTGTPYEQYF